This T cell receptor beta chain was profiled in a study of human T cells and chemical hapten exposure. Study-wide results and caveats: The study found that DPC sensitization did not change TCRs above 1 in 1000 frequency.

The CDR3 runs to 13 residues. The germline gives CDR1 DFQATT, CDR2 SNEGSKA (reference sequence). Losses at the gene ends were 6 bases for V and 4 bases for J; bases not matched to a gene: 5. In the library, unique molecular identifiers were attached to individual cDNA molecules. Original processing methods: Sample TCR counts, which ranged from about 20,000 to 750,000, had a median of roughly 92,000. Using its own MiXCR run on the RACE reads, TCRdb lists one record per CDR3 protein. The V and J calls were determined by TCRdb, not by the authors. The table records roughly 49,000 distinct CDR3 sequences, approximately 4.7% of them present only once. The sample's time point: healthy volunteer bleed at 2 weeks. The authors' total RNA extraction used unfractionated whole blood. This clonotype came up many times. Its antigen is unknown.

Specimen: whole blood. This chain joins TRBV20-1 and TRBJ1-1; 10 nucleotides agree with TRBD1. The source is a female donor in good health. Some clones in this sample may be carry-over from other donors' samples. CDR3 in amino acids: CSARQGAVTEAFF. CDR3 nucleotide sequence: TGCAGTGCGCGACAGGGGGCCGTCACTGAAGCTTTCTTT.